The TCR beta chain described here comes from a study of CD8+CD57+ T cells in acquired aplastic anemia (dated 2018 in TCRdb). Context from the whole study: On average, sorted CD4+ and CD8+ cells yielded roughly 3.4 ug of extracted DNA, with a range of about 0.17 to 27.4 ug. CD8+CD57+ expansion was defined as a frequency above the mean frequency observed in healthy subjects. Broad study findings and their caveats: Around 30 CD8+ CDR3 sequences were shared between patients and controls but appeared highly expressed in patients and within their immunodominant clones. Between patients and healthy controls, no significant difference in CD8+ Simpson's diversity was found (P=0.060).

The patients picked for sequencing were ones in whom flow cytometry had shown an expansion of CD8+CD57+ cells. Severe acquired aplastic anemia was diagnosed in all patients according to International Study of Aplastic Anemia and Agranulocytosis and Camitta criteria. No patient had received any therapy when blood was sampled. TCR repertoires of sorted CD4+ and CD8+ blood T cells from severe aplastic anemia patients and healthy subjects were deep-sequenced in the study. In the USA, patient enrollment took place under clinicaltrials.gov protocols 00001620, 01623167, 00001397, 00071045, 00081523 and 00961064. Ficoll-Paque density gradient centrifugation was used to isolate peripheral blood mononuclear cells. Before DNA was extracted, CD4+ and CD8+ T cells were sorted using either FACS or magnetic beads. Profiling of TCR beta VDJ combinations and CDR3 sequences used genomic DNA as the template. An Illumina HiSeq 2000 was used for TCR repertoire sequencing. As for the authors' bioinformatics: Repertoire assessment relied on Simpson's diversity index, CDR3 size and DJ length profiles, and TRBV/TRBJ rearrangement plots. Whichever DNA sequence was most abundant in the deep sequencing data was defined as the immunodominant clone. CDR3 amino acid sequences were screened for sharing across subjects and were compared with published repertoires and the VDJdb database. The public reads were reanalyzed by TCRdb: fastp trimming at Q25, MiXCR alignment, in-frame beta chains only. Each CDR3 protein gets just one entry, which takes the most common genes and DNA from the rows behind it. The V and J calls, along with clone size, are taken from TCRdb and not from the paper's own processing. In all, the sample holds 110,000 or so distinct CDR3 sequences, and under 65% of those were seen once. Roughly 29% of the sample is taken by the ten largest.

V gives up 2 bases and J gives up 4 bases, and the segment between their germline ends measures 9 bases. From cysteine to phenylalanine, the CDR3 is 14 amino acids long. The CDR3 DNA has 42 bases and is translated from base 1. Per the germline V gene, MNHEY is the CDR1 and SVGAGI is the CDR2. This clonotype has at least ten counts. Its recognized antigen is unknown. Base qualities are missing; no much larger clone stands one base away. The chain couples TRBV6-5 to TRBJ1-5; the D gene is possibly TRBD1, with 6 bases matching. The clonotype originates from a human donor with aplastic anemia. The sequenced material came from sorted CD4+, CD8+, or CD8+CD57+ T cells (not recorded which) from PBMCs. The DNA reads TGTGCCAGCAGTTACGACAGGTTTAATCAGCCCCAGCATTTT. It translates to CASSYDRFNQPQHF.